Each of the 9 T cell receptor beta chains below was sequenced from the same sample in a study of T cells in Graves' hyperthyroidism and ophthalmopathy (dated by TCRdb to about 2019). The library was obtained by multiplex PCR. Sequencing used an Illumina HiSeq 2000. TCR beta CDR3 regions were amplified from RNA transcripts. The TCR CDR3 was subjected to a first round of RT-PCR using the HTBI primer set and the Qiagen OneStep RT-PCR kit. TCRdb ran its own pipeline on the public reads, namely fastp trimming at Q25 and MiXCR clone calling, and kept in-frame beta chains. Rows merge per CDR3 protein into single entries with the most common DNA and genes. For this sample the table gives fewer than 900,000 distinct CDR3 sequences, of which approximately 16% were detected only once. The ten largest account for around 8.1% of the sample. Source material: blood. These receptors all stem from a young man with Graves' hyperthyroidism.

With regard to this clonotype: Its ends do not fully match the called genes, so a read error is possible. The chain links TRBV12-3 or TRBV12-4 to TRBJ1-5; 7 nucleotides agree with TRBD1. The CDR3 has 17 residues. CDR3 nucleotides: TGTTCCAGCAGTCTTAATGGAGGGGGCATCAGCAATCAGCCCCAGCATTTT. Protein: CSSSLNGGGISNQPQHF.

This clonotype was observed many times. The chain recombines TRBV18 with TRBJ1-2; D is unresolved. Trimming left V 3 bases short and J 5 bases short, with 10 bases between. Germline V gene sequence: CDR1 KGHSH, CDR2 LQKENI. This CDR3 is 13 amino acids long. The CDR3 loop is CASSPDSGYGYTF. The CDR3 DNA sequence: TGTGCCAGCTCACCCGACTCGGGGTATGGCTACACCTTC.

In this sample, this clonotype turned up many times. This chain uses TRBV6-2 or TRBV6-3 with TRBJ2-2, with D possibly TRBD1 on 5 matching bases. The CDR3 runs to 13 residues. Trimming shortened V by 6 bases and J by 3 bases, and 8 bases separated the two germline ends. Germline V lookup: CDR1 MNHEY, CDR2 SVGEGT. CDR3 in DNA: TGTGCCAGCAGCAGGGTGGACACCGGGGAGCTGTTTTTT. Translated, it gives CASSRVDTGELFF.

V and J are TRBV15 and TRBJ2-3, with 9 nucleotides matching TRBD2. The CDR3 has 16 residues. J lost 2 bases, V lost 0 bases, and 3 bases had no gene match. In germline, CDR1 is LNHNV, CDR2 YYDKDF (reference sequence). CDR3: CATSRDRLAATDTQYF. In DNA, the CDR3 is TGTGCCACCAGCAGAGATAGACTAGCGGCCACAGATACGCAGTATTTT.

The rearrangement links TRBV30 to TRBJ2-7; 11 bases align to TRBD2. In germline, CDR1 is GTSNPN, CDR2 SVGIG (reference sequence). This CDR3 has 15 residues. V gave up 0 bases and J gave up 5 bases; unmatched junction bases: 6. CDR3 in amino acids: CAWSVGLAGGHEQYF. The CDR3 nucleotides are TGTGCCTGGAGTGTAGGGCTAGCGGGAGGCCACGAGCAGTACTTC.

This clonotype was found many times. DNA of the CDR3: TGTGCCAGCCAGATGGGCATCGACGAGCAGTACTTC. It yields the protein CASQMGIDEQYF. This chain links TRBV2 with TRBJ2-7, with unresolved D. This CDR3 has 12 residues. Trimming took off 8 bases at V and 5 bases at J, with 13 bases between the two ends. CDR1 is SNHLY, CDR2 FYNNEI, per germline. Drawing the rest from reference TRBV2 and TRBJ2-7, the complete variable domain is EPEVTQTPSHQVTQMGQEVILRCVPISNHLYFYWYRQILGQKVEFLVSFYNNEISEKSEIFDDQFSVERPDGSNFTLKIRSTKLEDSAMYFCASQMGIDEQYFGPGTRLTVT.

This clonotype was seen at least ten times. V and J are TRBV20-1 and TRBJ2-1; 12 bases are a match to TRBD2. Germline loops: CDR1 DFQATT, CDR2 SNEGSKA (reference sequence). This CDR3 has 15 amino acids. V lost 4 bases, J lost 4 bases, and 5 bases stayed unmatched. CDR3 sequence: CSATGLAGNYNEQFF. The CDR3 DNA is TGCAGTGCTACGGGACTAGCGGGCAATTACAATGAGCAGTTCTTC.

Only a few counts were recorded for this clonotype. This chain uses TRBV5-1 with TRBJ2-7, with 9 bases that match TRBD1. The CDR3 loop spans 14 amino acids. Trimming at V came to 4 bases and at J to 4 bases, leaving 6 bases not matched to a gene. In germline, CDR1 is SGHRS, CDR2 YFSETQ. The CDR3 here is CASSTQGQGYEQYF. DNA for the CDR3: TGCGCCAGCAGCACCCAAGGACAGGGGTACGAGCAGTACTTC.

This clonotype was counted many times. The rearrangement uses TRBV11-2 and TRBJ2-5; no reliable D call. The CDR3 consists of 13 residues. CDR1 is SGHAT, CDR2 FQNNGV, per germline. V was pared by 2 bases and J by 0 bases, with 4 bases between. The CDR3 coding sequence is TGTGCCAGCAGCTTAAACTACCAAGAGACCCAGTACTTC. Translated, it gives CASSLNYQETQYF.